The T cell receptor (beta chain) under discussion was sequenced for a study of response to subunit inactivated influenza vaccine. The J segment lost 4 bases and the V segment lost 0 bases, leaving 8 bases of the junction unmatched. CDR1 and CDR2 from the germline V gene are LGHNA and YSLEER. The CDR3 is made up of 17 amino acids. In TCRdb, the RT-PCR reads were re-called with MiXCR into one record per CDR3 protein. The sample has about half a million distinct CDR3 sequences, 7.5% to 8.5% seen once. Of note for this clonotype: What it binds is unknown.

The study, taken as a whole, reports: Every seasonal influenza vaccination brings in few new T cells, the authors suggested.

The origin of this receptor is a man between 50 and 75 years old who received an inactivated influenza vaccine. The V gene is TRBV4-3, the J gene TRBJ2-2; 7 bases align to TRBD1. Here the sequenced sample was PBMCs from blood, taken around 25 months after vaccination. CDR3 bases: TGCGCCAGCAGCCAAGATCCCCGGACAGGAACCACCGGGGAGCTGTTTTTT. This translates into CASSQDPRTGTTGELFF.